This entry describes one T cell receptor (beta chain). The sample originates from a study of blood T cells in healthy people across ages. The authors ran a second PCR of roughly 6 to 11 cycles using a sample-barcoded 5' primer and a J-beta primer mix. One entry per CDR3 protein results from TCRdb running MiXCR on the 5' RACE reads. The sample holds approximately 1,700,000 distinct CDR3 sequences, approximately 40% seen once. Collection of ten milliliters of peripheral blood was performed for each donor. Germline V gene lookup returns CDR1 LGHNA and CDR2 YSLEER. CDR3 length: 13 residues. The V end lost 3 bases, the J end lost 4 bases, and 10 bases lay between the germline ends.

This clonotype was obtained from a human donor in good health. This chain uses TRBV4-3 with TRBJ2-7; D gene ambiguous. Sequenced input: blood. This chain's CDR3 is CASSHDKGYEQYF. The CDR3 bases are TGCGCCAGCAGCCATGATAAAGGTTACGAGCAGTACTTC.